The clone carrying this T cell receptor beta chain was counted ten times or more. This specimen belongs to a study of blood T cells in healthy people across ages. Germline-derived CDR1 and CDR2 are SGHTA and FQGNSA. The CDR3 sequence is 15 residues long. Trimming took 1 base from V and 5 from J, leaving 12 bases between them. With a J-beta primer mix and a sample-barcoded 5' primer, a second PCR ran about 7 to 11 cycles. From the 5' RACE reads, TCRdb called clonotypes with MiXCR, one entry per CDR3 protein. The top ten clones hold 7.7% of a sample with around 1,700,000 distinct CDR3 sequences, roughly 27% of them seen once.

This receptor was taken from a woman aged 25-40 years in good health. The V and J genes are TRBV7-2 and TRBJ2-1; the D gene is possibly TRBD2 (6 bases). Source material: blood. In DNA, the CDR3 is TGTGCCAGCAGCTTAGGGTGGGGGGACCACAATGAGCAGTTCTTC. Protein: CASSLGWGDHNEQFF. Looking up the rest from reference TRBV7-2 and TRBJ2-1 gives the full variable domain: GAGVSQSPSNKVTEKGKDVELRCDPISGHTALYWYRQSLGQGLEFLIYFQGNSAPDKSGLPSDRFSAERTGGSVSTLTIQRTQQEDSAVYLCASSLGWGDHNEQFFGPGTRLTVL.